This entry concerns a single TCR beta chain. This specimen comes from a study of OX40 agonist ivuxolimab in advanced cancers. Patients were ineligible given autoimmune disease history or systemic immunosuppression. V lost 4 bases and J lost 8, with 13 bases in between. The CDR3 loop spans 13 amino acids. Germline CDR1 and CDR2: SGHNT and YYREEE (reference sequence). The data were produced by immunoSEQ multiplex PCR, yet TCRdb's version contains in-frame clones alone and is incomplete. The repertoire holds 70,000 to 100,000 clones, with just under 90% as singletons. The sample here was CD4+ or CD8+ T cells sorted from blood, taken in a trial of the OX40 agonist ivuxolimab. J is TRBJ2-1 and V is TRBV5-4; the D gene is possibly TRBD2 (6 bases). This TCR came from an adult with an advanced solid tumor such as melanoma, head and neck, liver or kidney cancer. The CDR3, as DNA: TGTGCCAGCAGCCCCTGGACGGGGGATGAGCAGTTCTTC. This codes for CASSPWTGDEQFF. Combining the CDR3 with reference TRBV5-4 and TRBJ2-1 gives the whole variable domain ETGVTQSPTHLIKTRGQQVTLRCSSQSGHNTVSWYQQALGQGPQFIFQYYREEENGRGNFPPRFSGLQFPNYSSELNVNALELDDSALYLCASSPWTGDEQFFGPGTRLTVL.